This entry lists 22 T cell receptor beta chains sequenced from one sample in a study of cytomegalovirus exposure and HLA in healthy donors. PCR amplification relied on 60 Vbeta primers (plus 13 Jbeta primers). This table comes from immunoSEQ multiplex PCR, and its TCRdb copy is limited to in-frame clones, with some not included. This table has around 140,000 clones, approximately 8.9% appearing once. Source material: PBMCs. The source of these receptors is a woman between 35 and 50 years old in good health and CMV-seropositive.

The chain has TRBV13 and TRBJ1-4, with D hard to call. V was pared by 0 bases and J by 0 bases, with 8 bases between. This CDR3 comprises 16 residues. CDR1 and CDR2 (germline): PRHDT, FYEKMQ (reference sequence). The CDR3 DNA follows: TGTGCCAGCAGCTTAGGCCCGCCGGCAACTAATGAAAAACTGTTTTTT. The encoded protein is CASSLGPPATNEKLFF.

In its sample, this clone was seen a few times. This chain joins TRBV4-3 and TRBJ1-2, with D perhaps matching TRBD1 (5 bases). Per the germline V gene, CDR1 is LGHNA and CDR2 is YSLEER. The V gene lost 2 bases and the J gene lost 4 bases, with 14 bases spanning the gap. This CDR3 spans 15 amino acids. Here the CDR3 DNA reads TGCGCCAGCAGCCAACACGGGGGGATACTCTATGGCTACACCTTC. It specifies CASSQHGGILYGYTF.

The chain employs TRBV19 and TRBJ2-2; 8 bases align to TRBD1. CDR1 and CDR2 (germline): LNHDA, SQIVND (reference sequence). The CDR3 totals 14 residues. The ends lost 5 bases at V and 4 bases at J; junction bases unmatched: 3. CDR3 DNA sequence: TGTGCCAGTAGTGACAGGGGTCGCACCGGGGAGCTGTTTTTT. Its translation is CASSDRGRTGELFF. The full variable domain, with the rest looked up from reference TRBV19 and TRBJ2-2, is DGGITQSPKYLFRKEGQNVTLSCEQNLNHDAMYWYRQDPGQGLRLIYYSQIVNDFQKGDIAEGYSVSREKKESFPLTVTSAQKNPTAFYLCASSDRGRTGELFFGEGSRLTVL.

This chain links TRBV29-1 with TRBJ2-5; 8 nucleotides agree with TRBD2. V dropped 7 bases and J dropped 2; count of bases not matched to a gene: 12. CDR1 is SQVTM and CDR2 is ANQGSEA in the germline V gene. The CDR3 sequence is 15 residues long. CDR3: CSAAGGTRGQETQYF. The CDR3 nucleotides read TGCAGCGCAGCCGGTGGGACTAGAGGGCAAGAGACCCAGTACTTC.

This clone was found a few times. The DNA is omitted, as the CDR3 cannot be located on it reliably, and the CDR3 follows TCRdb's listing. The chain employs TRBV6-5 and TRBJ2-7; the listed D gene, TRBD1, was not tested against the DNA. Germline V gene sequence: CDR1 MNHEY, CDR2 SVGAGI. The length of the CDR3 is 15 amino acids, counting both ends. The CDR3 region is CASSTSGQGAYEQYF.

This clone was observed a handful of times. The chain is built from TRBV9 and TRBJ1-1; 8 bases agree with TRBD1. The germline V gene encodes CDR1 SGDLS and CDR2 YYNGEE. The CDR3 totals 16 residues. V lost 0 bases and J lost 4; bases outside the gene matches: 8. The CDR3 is CASSVGWQGALTEAFF. The CDR3 DNA sequence: TGTGCCAGCAGCGTAGGTTGGCAGGGGGCGCTCACTGAAGCTTTCTTT.

This chain uses TRBV7-9 with TRBJ2-7, with TRBD1 matching 10 bases. Germline CDR1 is SEHNR and CDR2 is FQNEAQ (reference sequence). The CDR3 has 14 amino acids. J lost 3 bases, V lost 4 bases, and 3 bases had no gene match. The CDR3 here is CASSWDRGVYEQYF. The CDR3 DNA follows: TGTGCCAGCAGCTGGGACAGGGGAGTCTACGAGCAGTACTTC.

The J gene is TRBJ1-1, the V gene TRBV5-5; 7 bases match TRBD1. J gave up 12 bases and V 3 bases, and 11 bases lay outside the gene matches. Germline CDR1 is SGHKS and CDR2 is YYEKEE (reference sequence). This CDR3 comprises 13 residues. In nucleotides, the CDR3 is TGTGCCAGCAGCTCTTCTCCGAGACAGGGTACTTTCTTT. Encoded protein: CASSSSPRQGTFF.

Concerning this clone: No DNA is shown, since the ends of the CDR3 on it are uncertain; the CDR3 is the one TCRdb lists. The chain employs TRBV5-4 and TRBJ1-2. The CDR3 is 16 residues long, counting both termini. Germline-derived CDR1 and CDR2 are SGHNT and YYREEE (reference sequence). The CDR3 loop reads CASSFGEGRRNYGYTF.

This clone was recorded a few times. The chain recombines TRBV6-6 with TRBJ1-1, with a weak D call TRBD1 (6 bases). CDR1 MNHNY and CDR2 SVGAGI come from the germline V gene (reference sequence). The V gene lost 6 bases and the J gene lost 7 bases, with 15 bases spanning the gap. This CDR3 has 13 residues. CDR3 sequence (DNA): TGTGCCAGCAGCGGAGTAGGGGGAGATGAAGCTTTCTTT. It translates to CASSGVGGDEAFF.

This clone was observed a few times. The chain has TRBV7-8 and TRBJ1-5; 7 bases are a match to TRBD1. Trimming removed 3 bases from V and 5 bases from J; junction bases left unmatched: 4. The CDR3 covers 14 residues. Germline assignment: CDR1 SGHVS and CDR2 FQNEAQ. DNA for the CDR3: TGTGCCAGCAGCTTTGACAGGGTCGATCAGCCCCAGCATTTT. Translating gives CASSFDRVDQPQHF.

This clone was counted between two and nine times. The rearrangement joins TRBV27 to TRBJ1-2; tentative D call: TRBD1 (6 bases). Trimming stripped 4 bases from V and 8 bases from J, with 11 bases between. The CDR3 length is 12 residues. In germline, CDR1 is MNHEY, CDR2 SMNVEV (reference sequence). CDR3 sequence: CASSSQGFGYTF. The DNA of the CDR3 is TGTGCCAGCAGTTCACAGGGTTTCGGCTACACCTTC.

The gene calls are TRBV6-4 and TRBJ1-5; D is uncertain. Trimming pared 6 bases from V and 6 bases from J, leaving 21 bases between. This CDR3 is built from 16 residues. Germline values: CDR1 MRHNA, CDR2 SNTAGT. The CDR3 sequence: CASRVLGPKVGQPQHF. The CDR3 region has the DNA TGTGCCAGCAGGGTCCTTGGGCCCAAAGTGGGTCAGCCCCAGCATTTT.

This clone was seen more than once but under ten times. The chain recombines TRBV7-2 with TRBJ2-2; 13 nucleotides agree with TRBD2. Germline CDR1 and CDR2: SGHTA and FQGNSA. V shed 5 bases, J shed 7 bases, and the junction held 7 bases outside the gene matches. CDR3 size: 16 residues. CDR3 nucleotides: TGTGCCAGCAGCGCACTAGCGGGGGGGCCAGGCGGGGAGCTGTTTTTT. Translating it yields CASSALAGGPGGELFF.

The chain recombines TRBV5-4 with TRBJ2-5; TRBD2 aligns across 7 bases. The J call may be wrong; the DNA end is better matched by TRBJ2-7. The germline V gene encodes CDR1 SGHNT and CDR2 YYREEE (reference sequence). CDR3 length equals 14 residues. CDR3 in DNA: TGTGCCAGCAGCTTGGAAGGACTAGTGTACGAGCAGTACTTC. This gives the protein CASSLEGLVYEQYF.

The chain recombines TRBV5-1 with TRBJ2-7; the match to TRBD2 covers 8 bases. J gave up 3 bases and V 3 bases, and 5 bases lay outside the gene matches. CDR1 and CDR2 (germline): SGHRS, YFSETQ. The CDR3 consists of 14 residues. This CDR3 is CASSWGSGDYEQYF. The CDR3, as DNA: TGCGCCAGCAGCTGGGGTAGCGGGGACTACGAGCAGTACTTC.

There are a few counts of this clone. This rearrangement joins TRBV7-2 to TRBJ1-6, with 10 bases fitting TRBD1. CDR1 is SGHTA and CDR2 is FQGNSA in the germline V gene. The CDR3 has 16 amino acids. The junction had 8 bases not matched to a gene; V was cut back by 5 bases and J by 7 bases. The CDR3 protein is CASSTAGTGANSPLHF. CDR3 sequence (DNA): TGTGCCAGCAGCACCGCCGGGACAGGGGCAAATTCACCCCTCCACTTT.

This chain uses TRBV29-1 with TRBJ1-1; D gene unclear. Germline CDR1 SQVTM, CDR2 ANQGSEA. Trimming left V 1 base short and J 1 base short, with 4 bases between. CDR3 length equals 12 residues. CDR3 DNA sequence: TGCAGCGTTGAAGCCGGGAACACTGAAGCTTTCTTT. Protein: CSVEAGNTEAFF.

The V and J genes are TRBV2 and TRBJ2-1, with no clear D. This CDR3 comprises 11 residues. From germline, CDR1 is SNHLY and CDR2 FYNNEI. V lost 7 bases, J lost 1 base, and 2 bases lay in between. This CDR3 is CASTSYNEQFF. DNA of the CDR3: TGTGCCAGCACGTCCTACAATGAGCAGTTCTTC.

J is TRBJ1-6 and V is TRBV7-8; 10 nucleotides align to TRBD1. The CDR3 extends over 17 amino acids. CDR1 is SGHVS, CDR2 FQNEAQ, per germline. With 4 bases clipped from V and 4 bases from J, the junction kept 7 bases outside the gene matches. The CDR3 loop reads CASSSGRDRGYNSPLHF. The DNA of the CDR3 is TGTGCCAGCAGCTCCGGTAGGGACAGGGGTTATAATTCACCCCTCCACTTT.

The chain joins TRBV7-3 to TRBJ2-2; the D is unclear. V shed 2 bases and J shed 2 bases, with 9 bases lying between them. Germline CDR1 SGHTA, CDR2 FQGTGA. This CDR3 region has 15 residues. Here the CDR3 reads CASSLGQVNTGELFF. In DNA, the CDR3 is TGTGCCAGCAGCTTAGGGCAGGTTAACACCGGGGAGCTGTTTTTT.

This clone has more than one count but fewer than ten. This rearrangement joins TRBV2 to TRBJ2-2, with 7 bases lining up with TRBD1. This CDR3 is 12 amino acids long. Germline V CDR1 and CDR2: SNHLY, FYNNEI. J gave up 6 bases and V 11 bases, and 6 bases lay outside the gene matches. The CDR3 reads CAGNRGPGELFF. CDR3 DNA: TGTGCCGGAAACAGGGGCCCCGGGGAGCTGTTTTTT.